This TCR beta chain comes out of a study of CD8+CD57+ T cells in acquired aplastic anemia. Study in general: Average DNA yield from sorted CD4+ and CD8+ cells was about 3 ug. Overall study results and limits: Patients and controls turned out to have 25 to 30 CD8+ CDR3 sequences in common.

This clonotype has at least ten counts. Its antigen is not identified. From germline, CDR1 is LNHNV and CDR2 YYDKDF (reference sequence). The CDR3 is 16 amino acids. V was cut by 5 bases and J by 6 bases, with 20 bases left in between. Those patients picked for sequencing had displayed CD8+CD57+ cell expansion on flow cytometry. Severe acquired aplastic anemia was the diagnosis recorded for all patients. No therapy had been given to the patients at the time of blood sampling. The TCR beta profiling, which covered VDJ combination and CDR3 sequence, was carried out using genomic DNA as the template. MiXCR was run by TCRdb on the reads, yielding one entry per CDR3 protein. The sample consists of just over 450,000 distinct CDR3 sequences, around 33% of them appearing once.

The sample taken for sequencing was sorted CD4+, CD8+, or CD8+CD57+ T cells (not recorded which) from PBMCs. V usage is TRBV15 and J usage is TRBJ1-5; D is perhaps TRBD1 (6 bases). This TCR was sampled from a human donor with aplastic anemia. The CDR3 loop is CATSGGPQGNSQPQHF. Here the CDR3 DNA reads TGTGCCACCAGCGGGGGGCCCCAGGGAAATAGTCAGCCCCAGCATTTT.